The rows below give T cell receptor beta chains drawn from one sample of a study of technical replicates of blood from a few donors. Measured with immunoSEQ multiplex PCR; TCRdb has only the in-frame clones, and not every one. Here the sample spans tens of thousands of clones, 81% being singletons. Material: PBMCs. The receptors come from a human donor in good health. Some clones in this sample may be carry-over from other donors' samples. Each CDR3 is given with its conserved first and last residue.

16 TRBJ2-1 TRBV7-7 CASSQIPGQGYNEQFF
15 TRBJ1-5 TRBV6-5 CASSSLGGVGQPQHF
18 TRBJ2-3 TRBV2 CASSEASGRLPRTDTQYF
14 TRBJ2-3 TRBV30 CAWGLAGGTDTQYF
11 TRBJ1-3 TRBV2 CASSDSPTIYF
14 TRBJ2-7 TRBV6-5 CASSPRTGLDEQYF
13 TRBJ2-5 TRBV19 CATGGRREETQYF
16 TRBJ2-7 TRBV25-1 CASSRLAGGPYYEQYF
15 TRBJ1-4 TRBV27 CASSPQGATNEKLFF
15 TRBJ2-5 TRBV6-5 CASSSTPGVQETQYF
18 TRBJ2-6 TRBV5-4 CASSPNAGFLGGANVLTF
16 TRBJ1-5 TRBV19 CASSIGQGRGNQPQHF
16 TRBJ1-1 TRBV30 CAWSAGVGLGGTEAFF
15 TRBJ2-2 TRBV7-2 CASSLGQWLAGELFF
14 TRBJ2-2 TRBV19 CASKWPGGGGELFF
15 TRBJ2-7 TRBV5-1 CASSRGLAGAYEQYF
17 TRBJ2-4 TRBV11-2 CASSLGSEGATKNIQYF
16 TRBJ2-2 TRBV15 CATSRDAGGSTGELFF
11 TRBJ1-2 TRBV5-6 CASSLELRYTF
15 TRBJ1-3 TRBV9 CASSPWDTSGNTIYF
16 TRBJ2-1 TRBV18 CASSPLARGSYNEQFF
15 TRBJ2-7 TRBV4-3 CASSQEDSNSYEQYF
13 TRBJ1-1 TRBV6-5 CASTMDRNTEAFF
14 TRBJ1-3 TRBV2 CASREQGAGNTIYF
14 TRBJ2-3 TRBV15 CATSRDSSTDTQYF
15 TRBJ2-7 TRBV5-4 CASSSTSGGTYEQYF
12 TRBJ2-7 TRBV30 CASSQGSYEQYF
16 TRBJ1-2 TRBV25-1 CASSELVGGENYGYTF
16 TRBJ2-1 TRBV2 CASSDPKTTAYNEQFF
12 TRBJ2-1 TRBV5-6 CASSLTGNEQFF
15 TRBJ2-7 TRBV10-3 CAISEWTGKTDEQYF
11 TRBJ2-5 TRBV20-1 CSALGGETQYF
15 TRBJ1-2 TRBV7-2 CASSSPVAGAFGYTF
16 TRBJ1-5 TRBV7-2 CASSRGQANSNQPQHF
17 TRBJ2-1 TRBV4-3 CASSQDRLAGGPNEQFF
12 TRBJ2-7 TRBV6-5 CASSTQQGEQYF
13 TRBJ2-4 TRBV2 CASRRAQVNIQYF
17 TRBJ2-7 TRBV7-8 CASSPPLRLAVRDEQYF
14 TRBJ2-1 TRBV7-2 CASSPGLASNEQFF
15 TRBJ2-7 TRBV19 CASSIDSYSSYEQYF
14 TRBJ1-1 TRBV29-1 CSVEAQGKHTEAFF
13 TRBJ2-7 TRBV10-3 CAISPGQGGEQYF
14 TRBJ2-3 TRBV7-2 CASRDGGLTDTQYF
15 TRBJ1-3 TRBV30 CAWSVKTGIRDTIYF
13 TRBJ1-2 TRBV4-2 CASSQDGQTGYTF
14 TRBJ1-1 TRBV6-5 CASRDRGWYTEAFF
15 TRBJ2-7 TRBV19 CASSYGQGLRNEQYF
15 TRBJ1-1 TRBV19 CASSVPRGEYTEAFF
12 TRBJ2-5 TRBV5-6 CASSFSQETQYF
14 TRBJ2-7 TRBV29-1 CSVEDTSGGYEQYF
15 TRBJ2-7 TRBV5-1 CASSRLWTPNYEQYF
14 TRBJ2-1 TRBV5-1 CASSSSGGYNEQFF
15 TRBJ1-5 TRBV28 CASSLTEYSNQPQHF
17 TRBJ2-6 TRBV4-3 CASSQGQGAFGANVLTF
16 TRBJ1-2 TRBV10-2 CASSETRRTFGYGYTF